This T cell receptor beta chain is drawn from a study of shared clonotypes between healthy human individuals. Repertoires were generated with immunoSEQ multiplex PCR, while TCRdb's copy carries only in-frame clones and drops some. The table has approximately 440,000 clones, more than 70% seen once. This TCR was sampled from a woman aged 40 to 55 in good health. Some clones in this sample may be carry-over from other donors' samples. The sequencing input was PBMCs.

The DNA for the CDR3 is TGTGCCAGCAGCTTAGACAGGGGGCAGGATGGCTACACCTTC. This encodes CASSLDRGQDGYTF. The chain carries TRBV7-6 and TRBJ1-2; 9 bases line up with TRBD1. Trimming took 1 base from V and 6 from J; bases not matched to a gene: 3. The V gene's germline CDR1 is SGHVS and CDR2 FNYEAQ. The CDR3 covers 14 residues.